A single sample gave rise to the 20 T cell receptor beta chains below, sequenced in a study of T cells after yellow fever vaccination. TCRdb re-called the 5' RACE reads with MiXCR, one entry per CDR3 protein. Of about 350,000 distinct CDR3 sequences in the sample, 8% to 9.5% are singletons; the top ten hold under 20%. The sample in question was PBMCs, obtained more than 35 days after the first yellow fever vaccination. These receptors came from a young man who received the YFV17D yellow fever vaccine.

The table lists this clonotype with many counts. V gene TRBV12-5 combines with J gene TRBJ2-7; no clear D gene. There are 12 residues in the CDR3. The V gene lost 1 base and the J gene lost 4 bases, with 5 bases spanning the gap. Germline V gene sequence: CDR1 LGHNT, CDR2 FRNRAP. The CDR3 DNA is TGTGCTAGTGGTTTGGACGGATACGAGCAGTACTTC. It encodes CASGLDGYEQYF.

A few counts support this clonotype. V usage is TRBV27 and J usage is TRBJ1-2, with 7 bases identical to TRBD1. The CDR3 is made up of 16 amino acids. Germline CDR1 is MNHEY and CDR2 is SMNVEV (reference sequence). Trimming at V came to 3 bases and at J to 4 bases, leaving 11 bases not matched to a gene. DNA of the CDR3: TGTGCCAGCAGTTTTGGGGATCCGGGACAGAGCTATGGCTACACCTTC. Translated, it gives CASSFGDPGQSYGYTF.

There are a few counts of this clonotype. The V and J genes are TRBV6-1 and TRBJ2-3; tentatively, D is TRBD2 (6 bases). CDR1 MNHNS and CDR2 SASEGT come from the germline V gene. This CDR3 spans 15 amino acids. Deletions cut 8 bases from V and 0 bases from J, with 15 bases between. The CDR3 reads CASARGGASTDTQYF. For the CDR3, the DNA is TGTGCCAGCGCGCGGGGAGGAGCTAGCACAGATACGCAGTATTTT.

The V gene is TRBV5-1, the J gene TRBJ1-6; D gene unclear. V was trimmed by 4 bases and J by 7 bases, leaving 15 bases between them. This CDR3 is built from 15 residues. CDR1 and CDR2 (germline): SGHRS, YFSETQ. The CDR3 coding sequence is TGCGCCAGCAGCAGGTCGTCAGGAGCAAATTCACCCCTCCACTTT. Translation: CASSRSSGANSPLHF. The entire variable domain, with the rest obtained from reference TRBV5-1 and TRBJ1-6, is as follows: KAGVTQTPRYLIKTRGQQVTLSCSPISGHRSVSWYQQTPGQGLQFLFEYFSETQRNKGNFPGRFSGRQFSNSRSEMNVSTLELGDSALYLCASSRSSGANSPLHFGNGTRLTVT.

This chain links TRBV18 with TRBJ2-3, with 11 nucleotides matching TRBD1. The CDR3 runs to 16 residues. The germline gives CDR1 KGHSH, CDR2 LQKENI. Trimming cost V 6 bases and J 6 bases; bases outside gene matches: 11. Here the CDR3 DNA reads TGTGCCAGCTCGCTGGGCCCCGGGACAGGGGGTGATACGCAGTATTTT. Amino acids: CASSLGPGTGGDTQYF.

This clonotype occurred many times. The chain uses TRBV4-3 and TRBJ2-1, with TRBD2 identical over 10 bases. Trimming cost V 1 base and J 2 bases; bases outside gene matches: 2. CDR3 length: 16 amino acids. CDR1 LGHNA and CDR2 YSLEER come from the germline V gene. CDR3 sequence reads: CASSQASGGPYNEQFF. The CDR3, as DNA: TGCGCCAGCAGCCAAGCTAGCGGGGGACCCTACAATGAGCAGTTCTTC.

This clonotype was seen more than once but under ten times. J is TRBJ2-7 and V is TRBV5-4, with 8 bases that match TRBD1. Germline values: CDR1 SGHNT, CDR2 YYREEE (reference sequence). The CDR3 runs 14 residues. The J segment lost 6 bases and the V segment lost 3 bases, leaving 8 bases of the junction unmatched. The CDR3 spells CASSWGQVRSEQYF. The CDR3 DNA sequence: TGTGCCAGCAGCTGGGGACAGGTTCGTTCCGAGCAGTACTTC. The full variable domain, rest sourced from reference TRBV5-4 and TRBJ2-7, is ETGVTQSPTHLIKTRGQQVTLRCSSQSGHNTVSWYQQALGQGPQFIFQYYREEENGRGNFPPRFSGLQFPNYSSELNVNALELDDSALYLCASSWGQVRSEQYFGPGTRLTVT.

This clonotype has a handful of counts. The gene calls are TRBV6-5 and TRBJ1-4, with 9 bases lining up with TRBD1. The V and J ends lost 2 bases and 4 bases, in that order; junction bases with no gene match: 2. The CDR3 is made up of 15 amino acids. The germline V gene encodes CDR1 MNHEY and CDR2 SVGAGI. CDR3 residues: CASSYATGGNEKLFF. The CDR3 bases are TGTGCCAGCAGTTACGCGACAGGGGGTAATGAAAAACTGTTTTTT.

J is TRBJ2-1 and V is TRBV7-2, with D unclear. CDR3 length: 15 residues. Trimming pared 3 bases from V and 0 bases from J, leaving 9 bases between. Germline values: CDR1 SGHTA, CDR2 FQGNSA. The CDR3 region is CASSFFRSSYNEQFF. The CDR3 DNA follows: TGTGCCAGCAGCTTTTTCCGGAGCTCCTACAATGAGCAGTTCTTC.

This clonotype showed up just a few times. The genes are TRBV5-6 and TRBJ1-5; D uncertain. This CDR3 is built from 13 residues. Germline loops: CDR1 SGHDT, CDR2 YYEEEE. Deletions cut 3 bases from V and 7 bases from J, with 11 bases between. The CDR3 region is CASSSEGYQPQHF. The CDR3, as DNA: TGTGCCAGCAGCTCCGAAGGGTACCAGCCCCAGCATTTT.

The chain joins TRBV7-9 to TRBJ2-7; weak D call: TRBD1 (5 bases). Trimming pared 5 bases from V and 3 bases from J, leaving 17 bases between. The CDR3 sequence is 15 residues long. The germline V gene has CDR1 SEHNR and CDR2 FQNEAQ (reference sequence). The CDR3 nucleotides are TGTGCCAGCAGCAACTCGGACAAGAGCCTCTACGAGCAGTACTTC. This codes for CASSNSDKSLYEQYF.

This clonotype occurred a few times. The rearrangement uses TRBV4-2 and TRBJ2-5; D gene ambiguous. Germline CDR1 is LGHNA and CDR2 is YNFKEQ. V dropped 2 bases and J dropped 2 bases, with 9 bases sitting between them. The length of the CDR3 is 14 residues. The CDR3 loop reads CASSQSWQQETQYF. CDR3 coding DNA: TGTGCCAGCAGCCAAAGTTGGCAGCAAGAGACCCAGTACTTC.

This clonotype was detected a few times. The V call is TRBV4-3, the J call TRBJ2-1, with D maybe TRBD1 (6 bases). Germline V gene data show CDR1 as LGHNA and CDR2 as YSLEER. The CDR3 totals 13 residues. The V gene lost 3 bases and the J gene lost 10 bases, with 13 bases spanning the gap. The CDR3 protein is CASSHTTGTEQFF. The CDR3, as DNA: TGCGCCAGCAGCCACACGACAGGCACCGAGCAGTTCTTC.

V and J are TRBV4-3 and TRBJ2-3; possibly TRBD2 for D (6 bases). The length of the CDR3 is 16 residues. Germline CDR1 LGHNA, CDR2 YSLEER. Trimming stripped 0 bases from V and 3 bases from J, with 13 bases between. The DNA of the CDR3 is TGCGCCAGCAGCCAAGACTGGGCGGGGCCTACAGATACGCAGTATTTT. Its translation: CASSQDWAGPTDTQYF.

V gene TRBV3-1 combines with J gene TRBJ2-7; unclear D gene. This CDR3 has 14 residues. Germline CDR1 is LGHDT and CDR2 is YNNKEL (reference sequence). Trimming stripped 5 bases from V and 1 base from J, with 12 bases between. The CDR3 DNA reads as TGTGCCAGCAGCATTACGGACCGATCCTACGAGCAGTACGTC. It translates to CASSITDRSYEQYV.

V is TRBV7-9 and J is TRBJ2-1, with TRBD2 identical over 10 bases. Germline V gives CDR1 SEHNR, CDR2 FQNEAQ (reference sequence). The CDR3 sequence is 16 residues long. After removal of 1 base from V and 8 bases from J, the junction contained 8 bases not matched to a gene. CDR3 DNA: TGTGCCAGCAGCTTAGTAGCGGGGGGCAGAAGGGATGAGCAGTTCTTC. It specifies CASSLVAGGRRDEQFF.

This clonotype was seen ten or more times. The V and J genes are TRBV5-6 and TRBJ2-5; D might be TRBD2 (7 bases). Germline V gene data show CDR1 as SGHDT and CDR2 as YYEEEE. The CDR3 totals 15 residues. Deletions cut 6 bases from V and 5 bases from J, with 20 bases between. The CDR3 loop reads CASTPPVGGRETQYF. The CDR3 DNA sequence: TGTGCCAGCACTCCTCCCGTGGGGGGGCGGGAGACCCAGTACTTC. Full variable domain (remainder filled in from reference TRBV5-6 and TRBJ2-5): DAGVTQSPTHLIKTRGQQVTLRCSPKSGHDTVSWYQQALGQGPQFIFQYYEEEERQRGNFPDRFSGHQFPNYSSELNVNALLLGDSALYLCASTPPVGGRETQYFGPGTRLLVL.

This clonotype was seen at least ten times. The chain couples TRBV12-3 or TRBV12-4 to TRBJ2-5; TRBD2 is a possible D gene (7 bases). CDR3 length: 15 residues. Trimming removed 7 bases at V and 4 bases at J, with 19 bases between. The CDR3 protein is CASTMGGASGETQYF. The CDR3, as DNA: TGTGCCAGCACCATGGGGGGGGCTAGCGGAGAGACCCAGTACTTC.

This clonotype was seen more than once but under ten times. J is TRBJ1-2 and V is TRBV12-3 or TRBV12-4, with D unclear. The CDR3 runs to 13 residues. The ends were cut back, 3 bases at V and 5 bases at J, with 10 bases in the middle. This CDR3 is CASSFPSGYGYTF. The DNA for the CDR3 is TGTGCCAGCAGTTTTCCCTCGGGGTATGGCTACACCTTC.

This clonotype was recorded a few times. The chain is built from TRBV30 and TRBJ1-2; D not resolved. V was shortened by 8 bases and J by 7 bases, with 17 bases between the two germline ends. Germline CDR1 is GTSNPN and CDR2 is SVGIG (reference sequence). The CDR3 spans 12 residues. CDR3 nucleotide sequence: TGTGCCCGCCGACAAACCACGGGTGGCTACACCTTC. Translating gives CARRQTTGGYTF.